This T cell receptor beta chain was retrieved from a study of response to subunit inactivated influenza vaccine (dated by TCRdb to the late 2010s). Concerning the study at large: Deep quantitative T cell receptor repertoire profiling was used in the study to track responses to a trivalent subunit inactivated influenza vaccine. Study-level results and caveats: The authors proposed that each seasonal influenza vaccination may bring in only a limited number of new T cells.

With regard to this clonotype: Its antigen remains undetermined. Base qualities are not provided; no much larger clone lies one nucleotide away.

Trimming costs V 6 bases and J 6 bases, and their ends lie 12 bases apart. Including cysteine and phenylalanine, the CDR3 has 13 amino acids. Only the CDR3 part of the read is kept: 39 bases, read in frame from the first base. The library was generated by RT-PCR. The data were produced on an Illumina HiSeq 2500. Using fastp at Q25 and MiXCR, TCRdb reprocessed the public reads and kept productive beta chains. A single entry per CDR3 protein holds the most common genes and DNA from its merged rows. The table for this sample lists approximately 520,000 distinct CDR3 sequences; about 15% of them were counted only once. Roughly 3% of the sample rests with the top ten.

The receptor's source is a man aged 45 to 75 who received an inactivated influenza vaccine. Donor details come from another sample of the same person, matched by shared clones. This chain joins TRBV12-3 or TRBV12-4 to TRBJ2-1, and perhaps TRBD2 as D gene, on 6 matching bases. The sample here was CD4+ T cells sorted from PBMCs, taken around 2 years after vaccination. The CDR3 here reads CASRAGRLNEQFF. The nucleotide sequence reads TGTGCCAGCAGGGCGGGACGGCTCAATGAGCAGTTCTTC.